The 20 T cell receptor beta chains in this list originate from one sample, sequenced in a study of CD8 T cells in Susac syndrome (dated by TCRdb to the late 2010s). Libraries were constructed by the immunoSEQ multiplex PCR assay. RNA was extracted with the RNeasy kit and about 0.5 to 1 ug was reverse transcribed using random hexamers. TCRdb reran the public reads through fastp at Q25 and MiXCR, keeping productive beta chains. When rows share a CDR3 protein, they turn into one entry using the most common DNA and genes. In this sample the table shows approximately 200,000 distinct CDR3 sequences, 90% to 95% of which occur a single time. The ten largest account for roughly 0.094% of the sample. The specimen was CD4+ T cells from PBMCs. The receptor set was obtained from a human donor with multiple sclerosis.

This clonotype was counted a few times. This rearrangement joins TRBV30 to TRBJ2-3; D is undetermined. The V end lost 0 bases, the J end lost 1 base, and 5 bases lay between the germline ends. Germline CDR1 reads GTSNPN; CDR2 reads SVGIG (reference sequence). CDR3 length: 13 amino acids. CDR3 in amino acids: CAWSVRGTDTQYF. The DNA of the CDR3 is TGTGCCTGGAGTGTACGAGGCACAGATACGCAGTATTTT.

The rearrangement joins TRBV6-5 to TRBJ2-1; 7 positions agree with TRBD2. The CDR3 is 14 amino acids. The germline V gene encodes CDR1 MNHEY and CDR2 SVGAGI. The CDR3 loop reads CATLAAGEYNEQFF. The CDR3 DNA sequence: TGTGCTACCCTAGCGGCGGGAGAATACAATGAGCAGTTCTTC.

This clonotype has a handful of counts. The chain uses TRBV9 and TRBJ2-1; no clear D gene. V dropped 0 bases and J dropped 2 bases, with 3 bases sitting between them. The CDR3 runs to 13 residues. In germline, CDR1 is SGDLS, CDR2 YYNGEE. CDR3: CASSVGPYNEQFF. DNA for the CDR3: TGTGCCAGCAGCGTAGGGCCCTACAATGAGCAGTTCTTC.

This chain's CDR3 is CASSARGLDYGYTF. For the CDR3, the DNA is TGTGCCAGCAGCGCAAGGGGGCTCGATTATGGCTACACCTTC. This chain joins TRBV9 and TRBJ1-2, with 7 bases identical to TRBD1. The germline gives CDR1 SGDLS, CDR2 YYNGEE. The J segment lost 5 bases and the V segment lost 3 bases, leaving 7 bases of the junction unmatched. This CDR3 has 14 residues.

The gene calls are TRBV30 and TRBJ2-7; D is unresolved. The V end lost 1 base, the J end lost 3 bases, and 16 bases lay between the germline ends. Germline CDR1 is GTSNPN and CDR2 is SVGIG (reference sequence). This CDR3 comprises 15 residues. The CDR3 DNA is TGTGCCTGGAGTGAAACGGGCGTATTACGCTACGAGCAGTACTTC. Protein: CAWSETGVLRYEQYF.

Details on this clonotype: Its ends do not fully match the called genes, so a read error is possible. The chain uses TRBV5-1 and TRBJ2-5, with 10 bases aligning to TRBD1. Germline V gene lookup returns CDR1 SGHRS and CDR2 YFSETQ. CDR3 length: 13 residues. This chain's CDR3 is CASSLGQGETQYF. The CDR3 DNA sequence: TGTGCCAGCAGCTTGGGACAGGGGGAGACCCAGTACTTC.

The chain employs TRBV5-1 and TRBJ2-7; TRBD1 is a possible D gene (5 bases). Germline loops: CDR1 SGHRS, CDR2 YFSETQ. This CDR3 has 13 residues. Trimming stripped 0 bases from V and 5 bases from J, with 9 bases between. In DNA form, the CDR3 reads TGCGCCAGCAGCTTGGACAGGTTCAACGAGCAGTACTTC. Its translation: CASSLDRFNEQYF.

The chain is built from TRBV18 and TRBJ1-5; no definite D call. CDR1 and CDR2 (germline): KGHSH, LQKENI. Trimming removed 2 bases at V and 5 bases at J, with 7 bases between. The length of the CDR3 is 13 residues. Written as DNA, the CDR3 is TGTGCCAGCTCACCAGGGAACGATCAGCCCCAGCATTTT. Translated: CASSPGNDQPQHF.

This chain joins TRBV5-1 and TRBJ2-1, with D tentatively TRBD1 (6 bases). This CDR3 has 16 amino acids. The ends were cut back, 7 bases at V and 0 bases at J, with 17 bases in the middle. Germline V gene data show CDR1 as SGHRS and CDR2 as YFSETQ. The CDR3 sequence is CASSDTRGSSYNEQFF. The DNA for the CDR3 is TGCGCCAGCTCGGACACCAGGGGCAGCTCCTACAATGAGCAGTTCTTC.

The chain is built from TRBV29-1 and TRBJ1-2; 7 nucleotides agree with TRBD1. Trimming took 5 bases from V and 4 from J; bases not matched to a gene: 1. This CDR3 contains 11 residues. Per germline, CDR1 SQVTM and CDR2 ANQGSEA. The CDR3: CSVYRGYGYTF. CDR3 DNA: TGCAGCGTTTACAGGGGCTATGGCTACACCTTC.

The rearrangement uses TRBV14 and TRBJ2-3, with TRBD2 matching 11 bases. Germline trimming cut 2 bases from V and 2 bases from J; bases unmatched to any gene: 9. Germline values: CDR1 SGHDN, CDR2 FVKESK. This CDR3 comprises 18 residues. The CDR3 DNA is TGTGCCAGCAGCCAACCCCCGGGACTAGCGGACTTCACAGATACGCAGTATTTT. It is translated as CASSQPPGLADFTDTQYF.

The CDR3 is CASSYVEQFF. CDR3 in DNA: TGTGCCAGCAGTTATGTTGAGCAGTTCTTC. V gene TRBV12-3 or TRBV12-4 combines with J gene TRBJ2-1; D is ambiguous. There are 10 residues in the CDR3. Trimming removed 4 bases at V and 9 bases at J, with 4 bases between.

The rearrangement links TRBV12-3 or TRBV12-4 to TRBJ2-5; D gene ambiguous. Trimming removed 5 bases at V and 9 bases at J, with 13 bases between. The length of the CDR3 is 12 residues. This chain's CDR3 is CASSQPPWAQYF. The CDR3 DNA follows: TGTGCCAGCAGTCAACCCCCCTGGGCCCAGTACTTC.

The chain recombines TRBV7-3 with TRBJ2-1, with 7 bases aligning to TRBD1. In germline, CDR1 is SGHTA, CDR2 FQGTGA. The V segment lost 2 bases and the J segment 3 bases; nucleotides outside the gene matches: 4. There are 15 residues in the CDR3. This CDR3 reads CASSLWDRRYNEQFF. CDR3 bases: TGTGCCAGCAGCTTATGGGACAGACGCTACAATGAGCAGTTCTTC. Supplemented by reference TRBV7-3 and TRBJ2-1, the full variable domain reads GAGVSQTPSNKVTEKGKYVELRCDPISGHTALYWYRQSLGQGPEFLIYFQGTGAADDSGLPNDRFFAVRPEGSVSTLKIQRTERGDSAVYLCASSLWDRRYNEQFFGPGTRLTVL.

The gene calls are TRBV15 and TRBJ1-2, with a possible D match to TRBD1 (6 bases). Trimming cost V 0 bases and J 8 bases, with 13 bases left between them. CDR1 LNHNV and CDR2 YYDKDF come from the germline V gene (reference sequence). CDR3 length equals 14 residues. CDR3 sequence reads: CATSRDPQGGGYTF. CDR3 sequence (DNA): TGTGCCACCAGCAGAGACCCACAGGGTGGAGGCTACACCTTC.

The chain has TRBV20-1 and TRBJ2-7; TRBD2 is a possible D gene (6 bases). Deletions cut 3 bases from V and 0 bases from J, with 15 bases between. The CDR3 sequence is 15 residues long. CDR1 is DFQATT, CDR2 SNEGSKA, per germline (reference sequence). The chain's CDR3 is CSARDPRESSYEQYF. As DNA, the CDR3 is TGCAGTGCTAGGGACCCTCGGGAGAGCTCCTACGAGCAGTACTTC.

Here the CDR3 DNA reads TGTGCCAGCAGCACCCGGGACAGAGACCGTGGGACCCAGTACTTC. Translation: CASSTRDRDRGTQYF. This chain uses TRBV6-2 or TRBV6-3 with TRBJ2-5; 7 bases align to TRBD1. The V gene end was trimmed by 6 bases and the J gene end by 7 bases; junction bases not matched to a gene: 14. CDR3 length: 15 amino acids. In germline, CDR1 is MNHEY, CDR2 SVGEGT.

CDR3 in DNA: TGTGCCAGCAGTTACTCGGGACTAGCGGGAGACGGGGAGCTGTTTTTT. As protein: CASSYSGLAGDGELFF. The rearrangement links TRBV6-6 to TRBJ2-2; 14 positions agree with TRBD2. The germline V gene encodes CDR1 MNHNY and CDR2 SVGAGI (reference sequence). V lost 0 bases, J lost 7 bases, and 1 base stayed unmatched. The CDR3 has 16 amino acids.

This clonotype occurred once. CDR3 in amino acids: CASSPIRGTEAFF. The CDR3 coding sequence is TGTGCCAGCAGCCCCATACGGGGGACTGAAGCTTTCTTT. The V gene is TRBV12-3 or TRBV12-4, the J gene TRBJ1-1; D is possibly TRBD1 (5 bases). The CDR3 consists of 13 residues. V was trimmed by 6 bases and J by 5 bases, leaving 13 bases between them.

The V and J genes are TRBV30 and TRBJ2-3; 10 bases are a match to TRBD2. The J segment lost 4 bases and the V segment lost 5 bases, leaving 6 bases of the junction unmatched. The CDR3 totals 14 residues. Per the germline V gene, CDR1 is GTSNPN and CDR2 is SVGIG (reference sequence). The CDR3 here is CAWSSGSSADTQYF. The CDR3 DNA follows: TGTGCCTGGTCTAGCGGGAGTAGTGCAGATACGCAGTATTTT.